This T cell receptor beta chain stems from a study of blood T cell repertoires in COVID-19. Study context: Sample material is recorded as cDNA or gDNA derived from T cells, B-cell-depleted T cells, or PBMCs.

The assay was immunoSEQ multiplex PCR, and TCRdb's table has in-frame clones only and misses some. Here the sample spans roughly 110,000 clones, 70% to 90% being singletons. The CDR3 totals 15 residues. Germline V gene data show CDR1 as SGHTA and CDR2 as FQGNSA. Trimming took 2 bases from V and 6 from J; bases not matched to a gene: 7. Sequenced input: peripheral blood. The chain recombines TRBV7-2 with TRBJ2-3; the match to TRBD2 covers 8 bases. This TCR was sampled from a middle-aged man with acute or convalescent COVID-19. The CDR3 here is CASSLSSGKRDTQYF. As DNA, the CDR3 is TGTGCCAGCAGCTTAAGTAGCGGGAAGCGTGATACGCAGTATTTT.